Listed here are 8 T cell receptor beta chains from one sample, sequenced in a study of cytomegalovirus exposure and HLA in healthy donors. The PCR was carried out with 60 Vbeta primers and 13 Jbeta primers. Measured with immunoSEQ multiplex PCR; TCRdb has only the in-frame clones, and not every one. This sample has some 89,000 clones; 78% occur once, and the top ten carry over 3.5%. Sequenced input: PBMCs. These TCRs come from a woman aged 40 to 55 in good health and CMV-seropositive.

The rearrangement joins TRBV18 to TRBJ2-7; possible D gene TRBD2, 5 bases. V dropped 5 bases and J dropped 6 bases, with 20 bases sitting between them. The CDR3 is made up of 15 amino acids. Germline V lookup: CDR1 KGHSH, CDR2 LQKENI. The CDR3 sequence is CASSLSIGELAEQYF. In DNA, the CDR3 is TGTGCCAGCTCATTGAGCATCGGGGAATTGGCCGAGCAGTACTTC.

The chain has TRBV11-2 and TRBJ1-4, with 11 nucleotides matching TRBD1. The CDR3 sequence is 17 residues long. V dropped 4 bases and J dropped 4; count of bases not matched to a gene: 8. Looked up from germline, CDR1 is SGHAT and CDR2 is FQNNGV. The CDR3 protein is CASSWGQGVQNNEKLFF. Written as DNA, the CDR3 is TGTGCCAGCAGCTGGGGACAGGGGGTTCAGAATAATGAAAAACTGTTTTTT.

The chain couples TRBV7-9 to TRBJ1-2, with D maybe TRBD1 (6 bases). Per germline, CDR1 SEHNR and CDR2 FQNEAQ (reference sequence). The CDR3 spans 13 residues. Trimming stripped 4 bases from V and 7 bases from J, with 13 bases between. CDR3 DNA sequence: TGTGCCAGCAGCTCCTCAGGGGCTGGTGGCTACACCTTC. It codes for CASSSSGAGGYTF. The full variable domain, its missing parts supplied by reference TRBV7-9 and TRBJ1-2, is DTGVSQNPRHKITKRGQNVTFRCDPISEHNRLYWYRQTLGQGPEFLTYFQNEAQLEKSRLLSDRFSAERPKGSFSTLEIQRTEQGDSAMYLCASSSSGAGGYTFGSGTRLTVV.

The genes are TRBV25-1 and TRBJ2-2; possibly TRBD1 for D (6 bases). The CDR3 length is 15 residues. V shed 4 bases and J shed 7 bases, with 16 bases lying between them. Germline V gene lookup returns CDR1 MGHDK and CDR2 SYGVNS. CDR3 loop: CASSASRGKVGELFF. The CDR3 coding sequence is TGTGCCAGCAGTGCCAGTAGGGGGAAGGTCGGGGAGCTGTTTTTT.

V is TRBV19 and J is TRBJ2-1; TRBD2 matches 8 bases. The CDR3 length is 15 residues. With 6 bases clipped from V and 7 bases from J, the junction kept 11 bases outside the gene matches. CDR1 LNHDA and CDR2 SQIVND come from the germline V gene (reference sequence). The CDR3 nucleotides read TGTGCCAGTAGAGTAGCATGGCGGGAGGCAAATGAGCAGTTCTTC. It specifies CASRVAWREANEQFF.

The chain combines TRBV28 with TRBJ1-1; D remains unclear. Per the germline V gene, CDR1 is MDHEN and CDR2 is SYDVKM. Trimming stripped 7 bases from V and 1 base from J, with 10 bases between. The CDR3 has 13 amino acids. The CDR3 DNA reads TGTGCCAGCATCGGGTCGTGGAACACTGAAGCTTTCTTT. Amino acids: CASIGSWNTEAFF.

This chain links TRBV28 with TRBJ2-5; tentative D call: TRBD2 (6 bases). Trimming stripped 2 bases from V and 7 bases from J, with 8 bases between. The CDR3 spans 12 residues. Looked up from germline, CDR1 is MDHEN and CDR2 is SYDVKM. Here the CDR3 reads CASSLAEGTQYF. CDR3 DNA sequence: TGTGCCAGCAGTTTAGCGGAGGGGACCCAGTACTTC.

The table lists this clone with a count of one. V usage is TRBV28 and J usage is TRBJ2-7, with D perhaps matching TRBD1 (5 bases). CDR1 is MDHEN, CDR2 SYDVKM, per germline. Trimming pared 6 bases from V and 4 bases from J, leaving 13 bases between. The CDR3 has 13 amino acids. The chain's CDR3 is CASSPPQGYEQYF. The DNA of the CDR3 is TGTGCCAGCAGCCCCCCCCAGGGTTACGAGCAGTACTTC.